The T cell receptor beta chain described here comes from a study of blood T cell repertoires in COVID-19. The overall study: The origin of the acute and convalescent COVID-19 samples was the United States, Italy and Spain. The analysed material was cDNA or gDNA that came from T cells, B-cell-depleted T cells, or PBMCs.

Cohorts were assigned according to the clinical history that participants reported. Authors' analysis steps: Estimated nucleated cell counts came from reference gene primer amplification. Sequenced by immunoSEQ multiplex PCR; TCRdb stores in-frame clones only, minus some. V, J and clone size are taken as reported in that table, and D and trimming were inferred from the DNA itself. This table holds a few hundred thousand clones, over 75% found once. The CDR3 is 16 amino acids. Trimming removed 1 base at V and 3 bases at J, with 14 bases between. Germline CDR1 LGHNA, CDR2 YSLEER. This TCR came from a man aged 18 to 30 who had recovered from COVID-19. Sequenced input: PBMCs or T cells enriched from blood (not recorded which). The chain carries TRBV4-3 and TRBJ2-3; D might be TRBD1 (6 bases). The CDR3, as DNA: TGCGCCAGCAGCCAAGCGGCTCTAGGGGGAACAGATACGCAGTATTTT. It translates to CASSQAALGGTDTQYF.